The T cell receptor beta chain under discussion was sequenced for a study of cytomegalovirus exposure and HLA in healthy donors. This clone was recorded a few times. Germline V gene sequence: CDR1 SGHNT, CDR2 YYREEE (reference sequence). V was clipped by 0 bases and J by 7 bases, with 13 bases between them. This CDR3 contains 14 residues. 13 Jbeta primers and 60 Vbeta primers were used for the PCR. The repertoire was sequenced with immunoSEQ multiplex PCR; TCRdb's copy has only in-frame clones and lacks some. The repertoire holds roughly 290,000 clones, with roughly 90% as singletons. The TCR originated in a woman aged 18-29 years in good health and CMV-seronegative. The material sequenced was PBMCs. The V call is TRBV5-4, the J call TRBJ1-2; D is undetermined. DNA of the CDR3: TGTGCCAGCAGCTTGGGGTCCGGGGTTGGTGGCTACACCTTC. It is translated as CASSLGSGVGGYTF. The full variable domain, with the rest looked up from reference TRBV5-4 and TRBJ1-2, is ETGVTQSPTHLIKTRGQQVTLRCSSQSGHNTVSWYQQALGQGPQFIFQYYREEENGRGNFPPRFSGLQFPNYSSELNVNALELDDSALYLCASSLGSGVGGYTFGSGTRLTVV.